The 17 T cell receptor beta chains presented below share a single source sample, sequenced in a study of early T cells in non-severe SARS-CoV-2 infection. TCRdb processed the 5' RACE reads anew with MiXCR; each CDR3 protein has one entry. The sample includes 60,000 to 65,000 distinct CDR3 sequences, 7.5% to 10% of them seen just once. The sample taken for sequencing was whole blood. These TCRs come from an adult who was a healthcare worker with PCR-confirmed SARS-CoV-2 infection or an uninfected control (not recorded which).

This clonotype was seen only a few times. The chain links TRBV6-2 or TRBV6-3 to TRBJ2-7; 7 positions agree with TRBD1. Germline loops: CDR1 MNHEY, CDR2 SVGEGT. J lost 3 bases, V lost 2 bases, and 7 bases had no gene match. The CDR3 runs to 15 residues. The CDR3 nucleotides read TGTGCCAGCAGTTACAAAGGGGGCAGGGTCTACGAGCAGTACGTC. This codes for CASSYKGGRVYEQYV.

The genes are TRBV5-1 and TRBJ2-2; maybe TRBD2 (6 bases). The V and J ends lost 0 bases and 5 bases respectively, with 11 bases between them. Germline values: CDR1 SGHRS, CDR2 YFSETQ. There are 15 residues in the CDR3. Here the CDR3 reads CASSLAGGETGELFF. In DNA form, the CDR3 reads TGCGCCAGCAGCTTGGCAGGAGGGGAAACCGGGGAGCTGTTTTTT.

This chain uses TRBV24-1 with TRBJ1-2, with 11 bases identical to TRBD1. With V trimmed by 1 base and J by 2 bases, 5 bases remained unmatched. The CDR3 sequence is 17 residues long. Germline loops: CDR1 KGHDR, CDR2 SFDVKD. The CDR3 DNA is TGTGCCACCAGTGATTTCGACCGGGACAGGGGGAACTATGGCTACACCTTC. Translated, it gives CATSDFDRDRGNYGYTF.

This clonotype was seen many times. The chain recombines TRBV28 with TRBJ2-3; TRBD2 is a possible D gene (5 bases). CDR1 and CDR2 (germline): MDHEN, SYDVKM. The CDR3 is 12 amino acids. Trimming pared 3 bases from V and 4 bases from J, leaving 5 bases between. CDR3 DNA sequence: TGTGCCAGCAGTTTTAGCGCAGATACGCAGTATTTT. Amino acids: CASSFSADTQYF.

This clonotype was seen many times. The CDR3 region is CASSLAGRHTDTQYF. As DNA, the CDR3 is TGTGCCAGCAGCTTAGCGGGCAGGCACACAGATACGCAGTATTTT. The chain is built from TRBV7-6 and TRBJ2-3; no clear D. The CDR3 extends over 15 amino acids. Per the germline V gene, CDR1 is SGHVS and CDR2 is FNYEAQ. Trimming stripped 0 bases from V and 2 bases from J, with 9 bases between.

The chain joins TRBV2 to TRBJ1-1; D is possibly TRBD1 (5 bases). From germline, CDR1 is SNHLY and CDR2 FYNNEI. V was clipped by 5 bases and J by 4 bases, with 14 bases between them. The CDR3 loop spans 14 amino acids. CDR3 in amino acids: CASSRSGPGTEAFF. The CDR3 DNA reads TGTGCCAGCAGTCGCTCAGGGCCAGGCACTGAAGCTTTCTTT.

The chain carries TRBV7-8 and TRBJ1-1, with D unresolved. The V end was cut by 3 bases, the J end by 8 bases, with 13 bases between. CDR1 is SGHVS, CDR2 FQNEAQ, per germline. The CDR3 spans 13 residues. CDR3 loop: CASSLDRTREAFF. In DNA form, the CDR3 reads TGTGCCAGCAGCTTGGACCGGACGAGAGAAGCTTTCTTT.

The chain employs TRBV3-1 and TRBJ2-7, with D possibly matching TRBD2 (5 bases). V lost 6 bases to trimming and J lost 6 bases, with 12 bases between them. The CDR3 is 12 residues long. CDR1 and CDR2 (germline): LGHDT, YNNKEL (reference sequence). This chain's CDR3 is CASRANRGEQYV. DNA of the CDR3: TGTGCCAGCAGGGCAAACCGGGGCGAGCAGTACGTC.

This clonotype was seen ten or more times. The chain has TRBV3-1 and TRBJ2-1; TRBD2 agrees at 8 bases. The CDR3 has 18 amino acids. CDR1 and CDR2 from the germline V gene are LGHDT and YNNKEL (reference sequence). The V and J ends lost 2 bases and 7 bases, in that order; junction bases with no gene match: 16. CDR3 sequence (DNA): TGTGCCAGCAGCCAACCTTACCGAGCGGGGGATTTAGAAAATGAGCAGTTCTTC. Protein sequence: CASSQPYRAGDLENEQFF.

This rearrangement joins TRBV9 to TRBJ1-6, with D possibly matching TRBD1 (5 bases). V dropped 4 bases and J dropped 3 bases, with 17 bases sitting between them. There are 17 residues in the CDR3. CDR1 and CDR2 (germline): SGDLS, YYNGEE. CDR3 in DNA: TGTGCCAGCAGCCCCAACCTGGGGGGGGACTATAATTCACCCCTCCACTTT. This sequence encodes CASSPNLGGDYNSPLHF.

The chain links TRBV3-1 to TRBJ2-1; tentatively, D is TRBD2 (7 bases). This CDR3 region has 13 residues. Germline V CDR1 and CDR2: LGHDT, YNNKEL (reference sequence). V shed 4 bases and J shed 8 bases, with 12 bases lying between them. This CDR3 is CASSRRGAYEQFF. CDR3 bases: TGTGCCAGCAGCCGTCGGGGGGCCTATGAGCAGTTCTTC.

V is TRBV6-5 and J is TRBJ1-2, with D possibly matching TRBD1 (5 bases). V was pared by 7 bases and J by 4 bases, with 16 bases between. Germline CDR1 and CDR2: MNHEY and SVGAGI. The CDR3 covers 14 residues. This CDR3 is CASTSGGSSYGYTF. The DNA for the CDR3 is TGTGCCAGCACCTCGGGGGGGTCTTCCTATGGCTACACCTTC.

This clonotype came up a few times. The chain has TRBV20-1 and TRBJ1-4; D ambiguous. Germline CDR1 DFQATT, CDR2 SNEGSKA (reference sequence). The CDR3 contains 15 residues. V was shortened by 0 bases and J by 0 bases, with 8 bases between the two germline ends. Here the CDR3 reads CSARDRSATNEKLFF. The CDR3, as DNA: TGCAGTGCTAGAGATCGATCCGCAACTAATGAAAAACTGTTTTTT.

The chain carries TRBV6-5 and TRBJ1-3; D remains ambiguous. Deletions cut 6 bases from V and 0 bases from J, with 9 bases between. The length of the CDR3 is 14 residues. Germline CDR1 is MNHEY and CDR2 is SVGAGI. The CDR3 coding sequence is TGTGCCAGCAGCGAACACAACTCTGGAAACACCATATATTTT. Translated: CASSEHNSGNTIYF.

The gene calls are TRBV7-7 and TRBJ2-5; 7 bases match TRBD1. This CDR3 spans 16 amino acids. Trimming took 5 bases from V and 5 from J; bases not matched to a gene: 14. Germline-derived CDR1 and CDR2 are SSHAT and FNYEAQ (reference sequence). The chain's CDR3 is CASSPVGTAATETQYF. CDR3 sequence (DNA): TGTGCCAGCAGCCCCGTGGGGACAGCCGCTACGGAGACCCAGTACTTC.

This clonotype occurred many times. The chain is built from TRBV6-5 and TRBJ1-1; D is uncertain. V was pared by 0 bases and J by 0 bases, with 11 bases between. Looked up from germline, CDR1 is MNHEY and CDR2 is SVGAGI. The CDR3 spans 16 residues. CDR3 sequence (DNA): TGTGCCAGCAGTTACTCGCTGTTCCGGATGAACACTGAAGCTTTCTTT. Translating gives CASSYSLFRMNTEAFF.

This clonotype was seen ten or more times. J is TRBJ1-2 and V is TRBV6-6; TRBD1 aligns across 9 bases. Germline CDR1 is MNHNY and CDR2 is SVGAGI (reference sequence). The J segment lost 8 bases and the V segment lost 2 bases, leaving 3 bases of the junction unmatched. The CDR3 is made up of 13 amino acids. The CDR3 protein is CASSYTTGGGYTF. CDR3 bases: TGTGCCAGCAGTTACACAACAGGGGGCGGCTACACCTTC.